A selection of T cell receptor beta chains follows, all from one sample in a study of beta chain features in type 1 diabetes. The assay was immunoSEQ multiplex PCR, and TCRdb's table has in-frame clones only and misses some. The sample gives under 45,000 clones, about 50% of which show up once; 0.2% to 0.3% is in the top ten. Sequenced: stem cell memory CD4+ T cells from blood. The source is a woman aged 25 to 39 in good health. The CDR3 runs from the conserved cysteine through the conserved F or W. A D gene is named only where the DNA matches it firmly. Expanded clones get a size class; other rows say once, few or many, or leave the size out.

j_call: TRBJ2-1; v_call: TRBV30; clone_size: few; d_call: TRBD2; cdr3_nt: TGTGCCTGGAGTGTATGGACTAGCGGGAGAGTCAATGAGCAGTTCTTC; cdr3_aa: CAWSVWTSGRVNEQFF
j_call: TRBJ2-2; v_call: TRBV5-1; clone_size: -; d_call: TRBD2; cdr3_nt: TGCGCCAGCAGCTTGGAAAGCGGGAGTTGGACCGGGGAGCTGTTTTTT; cdr3_aa: CASSLESGSWTGELFF
j_call: TRBJ2-5; v_call: TRBV7-7; clone_size: -; d_call: TRBD1; cdr3_nt: TGTGCTAGCAGCTTGCCCGGGACAGGCCCAAAGACCCAGTACTTC; cdr3_aa: CASSLPGTGPKTQYF
j_call: TRBJ1-4; v_call: TRBV7-2; clone_size: -; d_call: TRBD1; cdr3_nt: TGTGCCAGCAGCTTTACCGGGACAGGGAATGAAAAACTGTTTTTT; cdr3_aa: CASSFTGTGNEKLFF
j_call: TRBJ1-4; v_call: TRBV28; clone_size: -; d_call: -; cdr3_nt: TGTGCCAGCAGTCCCTCAACTAATGAAAAACTGTTTTTT; cdr3_aa: CASSPSTNEKLFF
j_call: TRBJ2-1; v_call: TRBV18; clone_size: -; d_call: TRBD2; cdr3_nt: TGTGCCAGCTCACCACCGCCTTTTAGCGGGGCTACATTCTCCTACAATGAGCAGTTCTTC; cdr3_aa: CASSPPPFSGATFSYNEQFF
j_call: TRBJ2-1; v_call: TRBV11-3; clone_size: -; d_call: -; cdr3_nt: TGTGCCAGCAGCCCTACAGGGCTTGGGTACAATGAGCAGTTCTTC; cdr3_aa: CASSPTGLGYNEQFF
j_call: TRBJ2-1; v_call: TRBV29-1; clone_size: -; d_call: TRBD2; cdr3_nt: TGCAGCGTTGTAGGACTAGCGGGTTCTCTGTCCTACAATGAGCAGTTCTTC; cdr3_aa: CSVVGLAGSLSYNEQFF
j_call: TRBJ2-5; v_call: TRBV7-3; clone_size: -; d_call: -; cdr3_nt: TGTGCCAGCAGCTTAAGGGGGCTCACATTTGAGACCCAGTACTTC; cdr3_aa: CASSLRGLTFETQYF
j_call: TRBJ2-1; v_call: TRBV5-1; clone_size: few; d_call: TRBD1; cdr3_nt: TGCGCCAGCAGCCACGACAGGGAGAACAATGAGCAGTTCTTC; cdr3_aa: CASSHDRENNEQFF
j_call: TRBJ2-2; v_call: TRBV11-2; clone_size: -; d_call: -; cdr3_nt: TGTGCCAGCAGCTTAGCCAGGGTGGACGGGGAGCTGTTTTTT; cdr3_aa: CASSLARVDGELFF
j_call: TRBJ1-2; v_call: TRBV7-9; clone_size: few; d_call: -; cdr3_nt: TGTGCCAGCAGCTTCCGGGGGGTCTATGGCTACACCTTC; cdr3_aa: CASSFRGVYGYTF
j_call: TRBJ2-1; v_call: TRBV5-1; clone_size: -; d_call: TRBD1; cdr3_nt: TGCGCCAGCAGCGGGGGACAGGGTGGGTACAATGAGCAGTTCTTC; cdr3_aa: CASSGGQGGYNEQFF
j_call: TRBJ1-3; v_call: TRBV14; clone_size: -; d_call: -; cdr3_nt: TGTGCCAGCGGACACGGAAACACCATATATTTT; cdr3_aa: CASGHGNTIYF
j_call: TRBJ1-2; v_call: TRBV18; clone_size: few; d_call: -; cdr3_nt: TGTGCCAGCTCACCACAGAACAGTTCTCCCTATGGCTACACCTTC; cdr3_aa: CASSPQNSSPYGYTF
j_call: TRBJ2-7; v_call: TRBV6-6; clone_size: -; d_call: TRBD2; cdr3_nt: TGTGCCAGCAGAAAACAGGACACGGGGGGGAACGAGCAGTACTTC; cdr3_aa: CASRKQDTGGNEQYF
j_call: TRBJ2-1; v_call: TRBV6-5; clone_size: -; d_call: -; cdr3_nt: TGTGCCAGCAGTTACGCGAATGAGCAGTTCTTC; cdr3_aa: CASSYANEQFF
j_call: TRBJ2-2; v_call: TRBV7-3; clone_size: few; d_call: TRBD2; cdr3_nt: TGTGCCAGCAGCCGAGGACTAGCGGACACCGGGGAGCTGTTTTTT; cdr3_aa: CASSRGLADTGELFF
j_call: TRBJ2-5; v_call: TRBV27; clone_size: -; d_call: -; cdr3_nt: TGTGCCAGCAGTTTGTCCGTAGGCGGGGAGACCCAGTACTTC; cdr3_aa: CASSLSVGGETQYF
j_call: TRBJ1-2; v_call: TRBV28; clone_size: -; d_call: -; cdr3_nt: TGTGCCAGCAGTTTGGACTGGCAAGTATATGGCTACACCTTC; cdr3_aa: CASSLDWQVYGYTF
j_call: TRBJ2-7; v_call: TRBV5-5; clone_size: few; d_call: -; cdr3_nt: TGTGCCAGCAGCTTAGTAGTTTTTTTCGAATCCGACTACGAGCAGTACTTC; cdr3_aa: CASSLVVFFESDYEQYF
j_call: TRBJ1-1; v_call: TRBV29-1; clone_size: -; d_call: -; cdr3_nt: TGCAGCGTTGTAAGGGACATCGGCACTGAAGCTTTCTTT; cdr3_aa: CSVVRDIGTEAFF
j_call: TRBJ2-6; v_call: TRBV28; clone_size: few; d_call: -; cdr3_nt: TGTGCCAGCAGGATTCTACAGGGTTCTGGGGCCAACGTCCTGACTTTC; cdr3_aa: CASRILQGSGANVLTF
j_call: TRBJ2-7; v_call: TRBV4-1; clone_size: -; d_call: TRBD1; cdr3_nt: TGCGCCAGCAGCCAAGGGGCCGGGACAGGTTCCCACGAGCAGTACTTC; cdr3_aa: CASSQGAGTGSHEQYF
j_call: TRBJ2-3; v_call: TRBV7-9; clone_size: -; d_call: -; cdr3_nt: TGTGCCAGCAGCTCACGTCCGGGGACTAGCACAGATACGCAGTATTTT; cdr3_aa: CASSSRPGTSTDTQYF
j_call: TRBJ1-2; v_call: TRBV6-1; clone_size: few; d_call: -; cdr3_nt: TGTGCCAGCAGTGAAGGACCAGGGAAAGACTATGGCTACACCTTC; cdr3_aa: CASSEGPGKDYGYTF
j_call: TRBJ2-7; v_call: TRBV6-6; clone_size: -; d_call: TRBD2; cdr3_nt: TGTGCCAGCACCCACCATAGCGGGATGGGGGACGAGCAGTACTTC; cdr3_aa: CASTHHSGMGDEQYF
j_call: TRBJ1-5; v_call: TRBV7-2; clone_size: -; d_call: -; cdr3_nt: TGTGCCAGCAGCTTAGCTGGGAGAGAGGATCAGCCCCAGCATTTT; cdr3_aa: CASSLAGREDQPQHF
j_call: TRBJ2-7; v_call: TRBV18; clone_size: few; d_call: TRBD2; cdr3_nt: TGTGCCAGCTCGGCGACTAGCGGGGCTTCCTACGAGCAGTACTTC; cdr3_aa: CASSATSGASYEQYF
j_call: TRBJ2-3; v_call: TRBV6-5; clone_size: -; d_call: TRBD2; cdr3_nt: TGTGCCAGCAAGACTAGCGGGAGCACAGATACGCAGTATTTT; cdr3_aa: CASKTSGSTDTQYF
j_call: TRBJ2-7; v_call: TRBV4-3; clone_size: -; d_call: TRBD1; cdr3_nt: TGCGCCAGCAGCCGATCGGGACAGGAGTCCTACGAGCAGTACTTC; cdr3_aa: CASSRSGQESYEQYF
j_call: TRBJ2-3; v_call: TRBV29-1; clone_size: few; d_call: -; cdr3_nt: TGCAGCGTTAGCGACAGACCCACAGATACGCAGTATTTT; cdr3_aa: CSVSDRPTDTQYF
j_call: TRBJ2-3; v_call: TRBV7-2; clone_size: few; d_call: -; cdr3_nt: TGTGCCAGCAGCTTAGACCCGGACATGGGAGATACGCAGTATTTT; cdr3_aa: CASSLDPDMGDTQYF
j_call: TRBJ2-7; v_call: TRBV28; clone_size: -; d_call: TRBD1; cdr3_nt: TGTGCCAGCAGTGTCCCCGGGACAGGGGGCCACGAGCAGTACTTC; cdr3_aa: CASSVPGTGGHEQYF
j_call: TRBJ2-3; v_call: TRBV29-1; clone_size: once; d_call: TRBD2; cdr3_nt: TGCAGGGCGGGGGGGGGAGATACGCAGTATTTT; cdr3_aa: CRAGGGDTQYF
j_call: TRBJ2-1; v_call: TRBV5-7; clone_size: -; d_call: TRBD2; cdr3_nt: TGTGCCAGCAGCCTCGGGACTAGCGGGACGGTCTTAAGGTACAATGAGCAGTTCTTC; cdr3_aa: CASSLGTSGTVLRYNEQFF
j_call: TRBJ2-7; v_call: TRBV9; clone_size: -; d_call: TRBD2; cdr3_nt: TGTGCCAGCAGCACTACTAGCGGGAGCTTCCACGAGCAGTACTTC; cdr3_aa: CASSTTSGSFHEQYF
j_call: TRBJ2-5; v_call: TRBV5-6; clone_size: -; d_call: -; cdr3_nt: TGTGCCAGCAGCTTGGTCGGGACTGCGGAGACCCAGTACTTC; cdr3_aa: CASSLVGTAETQYF
j_call: TRBJ2-7; v_call: TRBV13; clone_size: few; d_call: TRBD2; cdr3_nt: TGTGCCAGCAGCACCCGGACTAGCGGGGCCTACGAGCAGTACTTC; cdr3_aa: CASSTRTSGAYEQYF
j_call: TRBJ2-7; v_call: TRBV18; clone_size: few; d_call: TRBD1; cdr3_nt: TGTGCCAGCTCACCACCGACACAGGGGTTTGATGAGCAGTACTTC; cdr3_aa: CASSPPTQGFDEQYF
j_call: TRBJ2-5; v_call: TRBV19; clone_size: -; d_call: -; cdr3_nt: TGTGCCAGTAGAAAGACTGAGCAAGAGACCCAGTACTTC; cdr3_aa: CASRKTEQETQYF